Sequencing of this T cell receptor (beta chain) was carried out in a study of spatial heterogeneity in lung cancer. Study-level findings and limits: Ubiquitous, expanded tumor-derived TCRs were more frequently observed in blood at resection than at follow-up.

Time point meaning: blood at routine non-recurrence follow-up after resection. Whole RNA from tumor, nontumor lung or frozen PBMC was sequenced unsorted. The V end lost 0 bases, the J end lost 5 bases, and 15 bases lay between the germline ends. Per the germline V gene, CDR1 is SGHRS and CDR2 is YFSETQ. This CDR3 has 15 residues. TCRdb re-called the 5' RACE reads through MiXCR, storing one row per CDR3 protein. The data hold around 110,000 distinct CDR3 sequences, with approximately 12% observed a single time. This clonotype was detected ten times or more. The antigen is undetermined. The rearrangement links TRBV5-1 to TRBJ2-7, with D possibly being TRBD1 or TRBD2 (5 bases each). The material sequenced was PBMCs, taken at follow-up. The TCR originated in a male donor with early-stage non-small cell lung cancer. The CDR3 DNA follows: TGCGCCAGCAGCTTGGAAGGGGCGAGGGTAAACGAGCAGTACTTC. It encodes CASSLEGARVNEQYF.